These T cell receptor beta chains were read from a single sample in a study of CD8 T cells in Susac syndrome. Each CDR3 protein gets one entry after TCRdb re-called the immunoSEQ multiplex PCR reads with MiXCR. Altogether around 170,000 distinct CDR3 sequences are present, just under 95% being singletons, with the ten largest covering about 0.17%. The sample taken for sequencing was CD8+ T cells from PBMCs. The origin of the receptors is a human donor with Susac syndrome. CDR3s include the opening cysteine and the closing phenylalanine or tryptophan. Each record gives: V gene, D gene, clone size, J gene, CDR3 DNA, CDR3 protein. A D gene is named only where the DNA matches it firmly. Part of the rows lack a size; the others show once, few, many or a class for expanded clones.

TRBV12-5,-,once,TRBJ1-2,TGTGCTAGTGGTTCCACTCCCGCAGGTTTCTATGGCTACACCTTC,CASGSTPAGFYGYTF
TRBV29-1,TRBD1,once,TRBJ2-1,TGCAGCGTTGAAGGGGGACAGGGCAATGAGCAGTTCTTC,CSVEGGQGNEQFF
TRBV27,TRBD1,once,TRBJ2-7,TGTGCCAGCAGTCCATTACAGGGGGCGCCGGGAGAGCAGTACTTC,CASSPLQGAPGEQYF
TRBV11-2,-,-,TRBJ1-6,TGTGCTACCTCCAGGGTAACCTATAATTCACCCCTCCACTTT,CATSRVTYNSPLHF
TRBV21-1,-,once,TRBJ1-1,TGTGCCAGCAGCAAAGCGCGATTGGGGGGGCCGGGCACTGAAGCTTTCTTT,CASSKARLGGPGTEAFF
TRBV24-1,-,once,TRBJ2-1,TGTGCCACCAGCCCCCGAAGGGGGGAGGGCCTCTACAATGAGCAGTTCTTC,CATSPRRGEGLYNEQFF
TRBV6-5,TRBD2,-,TRBJ2-1,TGTGCCAGCAGTTCCCTAGCGGGGGCGTGGGATGAGCAGTTCTTC,CASSSLAGAWDEQFF
TRBV7-8,-,-,TRBJ2-1,TGTGCCAGCAGCCCCTCTGTCGGGAATGAGCAGTTCTTC,CASSPSVGNEQFF
TRBV10-3,-,once,TRBJ1-1,TGTGCCATCAGTGAGTCGACGCCGGGTGGCACTGAAGCTTTCTTT,CAISESTPGGTEAFF
TRBV7-8,TRBD1,-,TRBJ2-7,TGTGCCAGCAGCTCAGGTGTCGGGACAGGGGACGCCGAGCAGTACTTC,CASSSGVGTGDAEQYF
TRBV7-2,-,-,TRBJ2-2,TGTGCCAGCAGCTTACCCGGGGCCCAGAACACCGGGGAGCTGTTTTTT,CASSLPGAQNTGELFF
TRBV20-1,-,-,TRBJ1-5,TGCAGTGCTAGGTGGGGGAGGGGCCCAGGGAATCAGCCCCAGCATTTT,CSARWGRGPGNQPQHF
TRBV4-1,TRBD2,-,TRBJ2-3,TGCGCCAGCAGCCAAGCCCTAGCGGGGGACCAGTATTTT,CASSQALAGDQYF
TRBV5-1,-,-,TRBJ2-1,TGCGCCAGCAGCTGGGCAGGGAACGAGAATGAGCAGTTCTTC,CASSWAGNENEQFF
TRBV28,TRBD2,-,TRBJ2-3,TGTGCCAGCAGTTTACGGCTAGCGGGGGGCACAGATACGCAGTATTTT,CASSLRLAGGTDTQYF
TRBV7-2,TRBD2,-,TRBJ2-3,TGTGCCAGCAGCTTAGTAGCGGGAGCTAGCACAGATACGCAGTATTTT,CASSLVAGASTDTQYF
TRBV9,-,-,TRBJ2-2,TGTGCCAGCAGCGTAGGGGGCCACGGGGAGCTGTTTTTT,CASSVGGHGELFF
TRBV9,-,-,TRBJ2-2,TGTGCCAGCAGCGTGGTACACTCTCAGAACACCGGGGAGCTGTTTTTT,CASSVVHSQNTGELFF